One and the same sample provided the 2 T cell receptor beta chains below, sequenced in a study of identical twins. TCRdb re-called the 5' RACE reads with MiXCR, one entry per CDR3 protein. The sample gives fewer than 900,000 distinct CDR3 sequences, around a sixth of which show up once; 10% to 15% is in the top ten. The sample was also reused in another study, on T cells expressing NK-cell markers.

Sample: PBMCs. All receptors come from a woman aged 18 to 35 in good health.

This clonotype was seen a single time. V and J are TRBV7-2 and TRBJ2-7, with 8 bases lining up with TRBD2. Germline V lookup: CDR1 SGHTA, CDR2 FQGNSA. The CDR3 consists of 15 residues. The V and J ends lost 4 bases and 6 bases, in that order; junction bases with no gene match: 11. This CDR3 reads CASSSARSGRGEQYF. In DNA form, the CDR3 reads TGTGCCAGCAGCTCCGCCCGGAGCGGGAGAGGCGAGCAGTACTTC.

A few counts support this clonotype. The V and J genes are TRBV12-3 or TRBV12-4 and TRBJ1-2; the D gene is possibly TRBD1 (5 bases). The CDR3 has 14 residues. Trimming pared 6 bases from V and 4 bases from J, leaving 15 bases between. CDR3 loop: CASRGPGHPYGYTF. CDR3 in DNA: TGTGCCAGCAGGGGACCAGGACACCCCTATGGCTACACCTTC.